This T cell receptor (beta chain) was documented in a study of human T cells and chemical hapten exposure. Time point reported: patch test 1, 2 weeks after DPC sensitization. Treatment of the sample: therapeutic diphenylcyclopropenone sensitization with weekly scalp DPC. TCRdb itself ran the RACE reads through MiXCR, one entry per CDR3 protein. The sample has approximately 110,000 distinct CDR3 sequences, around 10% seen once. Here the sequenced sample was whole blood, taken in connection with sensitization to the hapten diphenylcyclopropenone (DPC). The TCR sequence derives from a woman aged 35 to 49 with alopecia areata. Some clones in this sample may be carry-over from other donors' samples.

The CDR3 nucleotides read TGTGCCAGCAGCCACGTCGGTGAAGCTTTCTTT. Residues: CASSHVGEAFF. This rearrangement joins TRBV6-5 to TRBJ1-1; the D is unclear. Germline assignment: CDR1 MNHEY and CDR2 SVGAGI. This CDR3 contains 11 residues. The V and J ends lost 6 bases and 7 bases respectively, with 9 bases between them.